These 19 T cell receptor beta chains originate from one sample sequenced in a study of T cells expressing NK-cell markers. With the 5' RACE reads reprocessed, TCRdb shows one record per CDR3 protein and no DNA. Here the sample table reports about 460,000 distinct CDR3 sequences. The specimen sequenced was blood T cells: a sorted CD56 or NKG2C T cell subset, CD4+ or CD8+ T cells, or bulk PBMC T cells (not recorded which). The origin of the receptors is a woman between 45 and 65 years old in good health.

This chain's CDR3 is CASSVLAGGFHEQYF. This chain joins TRBV28 and TRBJ2-7; TCRdb returns TRBD2, unconfirmable since there is no DNA. Germline values: CDR1 MDHEN, CDR2 SYDVKM. The CDR3 consists of 15 residues.

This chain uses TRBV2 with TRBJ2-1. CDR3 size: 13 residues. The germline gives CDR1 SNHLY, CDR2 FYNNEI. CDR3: CASDMRSYNEQFF.

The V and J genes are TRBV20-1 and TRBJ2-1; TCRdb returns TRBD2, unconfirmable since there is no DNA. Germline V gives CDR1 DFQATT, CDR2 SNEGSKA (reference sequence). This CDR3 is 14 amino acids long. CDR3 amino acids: CSARDRAAYNEQFF.

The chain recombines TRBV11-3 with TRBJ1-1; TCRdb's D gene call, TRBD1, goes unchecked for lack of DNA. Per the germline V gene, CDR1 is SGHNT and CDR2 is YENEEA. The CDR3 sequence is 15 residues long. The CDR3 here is CASSPRGVTHTEAFF.

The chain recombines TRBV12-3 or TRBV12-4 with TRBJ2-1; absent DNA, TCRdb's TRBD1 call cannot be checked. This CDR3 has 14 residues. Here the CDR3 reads CASSLPGTPNEQFF.

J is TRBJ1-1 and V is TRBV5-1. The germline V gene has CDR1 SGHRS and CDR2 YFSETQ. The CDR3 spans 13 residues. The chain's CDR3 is CASVQEVGTEAFF.

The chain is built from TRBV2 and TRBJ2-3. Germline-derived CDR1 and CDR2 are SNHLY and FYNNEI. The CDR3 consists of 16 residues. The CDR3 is CASRDSGRASTDTQYF.

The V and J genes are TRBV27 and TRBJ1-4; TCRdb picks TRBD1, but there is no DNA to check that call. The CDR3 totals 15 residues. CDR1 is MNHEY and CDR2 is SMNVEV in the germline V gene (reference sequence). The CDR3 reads CASRPRQGSGEKLFF.

CDR3 sequence reads: CASSLSPIGETQYF. The J gene is TRBJ2-5, the V gene TRBV7-9; TCRdb names TRBD1, which stays unverified in the absence of DNA. The CDR3 is made up of 14 amino acids. CDR1 SEHNR and CDR2 FQNEAQ come from the germline V gene (reference sequence).

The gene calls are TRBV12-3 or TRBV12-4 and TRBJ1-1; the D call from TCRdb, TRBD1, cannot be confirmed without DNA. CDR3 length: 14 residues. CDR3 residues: CASSFGGRVSEAFF.

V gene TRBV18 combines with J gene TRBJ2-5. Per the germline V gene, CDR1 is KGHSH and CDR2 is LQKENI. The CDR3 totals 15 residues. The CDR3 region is CASSPSTGKQETQYF.

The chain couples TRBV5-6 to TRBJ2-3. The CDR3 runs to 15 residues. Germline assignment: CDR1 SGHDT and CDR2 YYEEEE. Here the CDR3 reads CASNLGDRSTDTQYF.

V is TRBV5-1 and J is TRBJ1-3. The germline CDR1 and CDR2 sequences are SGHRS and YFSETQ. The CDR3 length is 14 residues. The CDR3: CASSFFTSGNTIYF.

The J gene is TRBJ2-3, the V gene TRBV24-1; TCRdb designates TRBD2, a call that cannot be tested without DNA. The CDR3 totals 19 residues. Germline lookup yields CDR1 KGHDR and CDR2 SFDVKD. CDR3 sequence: CATSDHLGIAGGTTDTQYF.

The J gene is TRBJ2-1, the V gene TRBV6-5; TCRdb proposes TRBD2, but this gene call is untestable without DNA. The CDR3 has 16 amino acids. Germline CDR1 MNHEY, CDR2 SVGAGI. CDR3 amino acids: CASSILLAGAMDEQFF.

This CDR3 is CASSTWTSGGTNEQFF. The V and J genes are TRBV19 and TRBJ2-1; as DNA is missing, the TRBD2 call by TCRdb cannot be tested. CDR1 is LNHDA, CDR2 SQIVND, per germline (reference sequence). The CDR3 extends over 16 amino acids.

The CDR3 loop is CASSLQGWQETQYF. The chain joins TRBV12-3 or TRBV12-4 to TRBJ2-5; the TCRdb D gene call, TRBD1, has no DNA to confirm it. The CDR3 consists of 14 residues.

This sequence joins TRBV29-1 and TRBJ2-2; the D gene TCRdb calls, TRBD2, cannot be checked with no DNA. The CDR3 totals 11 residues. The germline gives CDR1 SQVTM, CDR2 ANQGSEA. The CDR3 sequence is CSVAGGRAVFF.

The CDR3 is CASSPGQGGYGYTF. The genes are TRBV6-6 and TRBJ1-2; as DNA is missing, the TRBD1 call by TCRdb cannot be tested. Germline-derived CDR1 and CDR2 are MNHNY and SVGAGI (reference sequence). This CDR3 is 14 amino acids long.